This TCR beta chain was profiled in a study of shared clonotypes between healthy human individuals. Sequenced by immunoSEQ multiplex PCR; TCRdb stores in-frame clones only, minus some. Among millions of clones listed, roughly 94% were seen once. V shed 4 bases, J shed 3 bases, and the junction held 9 bases outside the gene matches. Per the germline V gene, CDR1 is SGHDT and CDR2 is YYEEEE. CDR3 length: 15 amino acids. Investigators divided CD4+ cells into CD45RA+ naive and CD45RA-negative memory subsets. V gene TRBV5-6 combines with J gene TRBJ2-7; 8 bases agree with TRBD1. The sample comprised naive CD4+ T cells sorted from blood. Described subset: CD45RA+ positively selected. The sequence derives from a man younger than 35 in good health. This CDR3 is CASSTQGGQHYEQYF. As DNA, the CDR3 is TGTGCCAGCAGCACACAGGGGGGACAGCACTACGAGCAGTACTTC.